The 23 T cell receptor beta chains given below trace back to one sample, sequenced in a study of PD-1 blockade in classical Hodgkin lymphoma. The time point was: cycle 4 day 1 (C4D1), after less than 7 weeks of nivolumab. Relapses following autologous stem cell transplantation were seen in all patients, with brentuximab vedotin exposure varying. Clones were sequenced by immunoSEQ multiplex PCR, and TCRdb holds only the in-frame ones, with some missing. The sample holds about 25,000 clones, around 68% seen once. Sequencing was performed on peripheral blood mononuclear cells (PBMCs), taken before the fourth cycle of nivolumab. The receptors shown here come from a human donor with classical Hodgkin lymphoma.

V is TRBV6-5 and J is TRBJ1-1; maybe TRBD1 (5 bases). CDR3 length: 14 residues. Deletions cut 3 bases from V and 1 base from J, with 9 bases between. CDR1 is MNHEY, CDR2 SVGAGI, per germline. The CDR3 nucleotides read TGTGCCAGCAGTTATCGCGGACAGAACACTGAAGCTTTCTTT. It is translated as CASSYRGQNTEAFF.

In its sample, this clone was seen a few times. The chain has TRBV19 and TRBJ1-4; D remains ambiguous. V shed 5 bases and J shed 7 bases, with 11 bases lying between them. CDR3 size: 13 residues. Germline-derived CDR1 and CDR2 are LNHDA and SQIVND (reference sequence). This CDR3 reads CASSSVHGEKLFF. In DNA form, the CDR3 reads TGTGCCAGTAGTTCCGTTCATGGTGAAAAACTGTTTTTT.

The chain is built from TRBV4-3 and TRBJ1-6; no clear D gene. V was clipped by 0 bases and J by 5 bases, with 8 bases between them. The CDR3 sequence is 15 residues long. The germline V gene has CDR1 LGHNA and CDR2 YSLEER. This chain's CDR3 is CASSQENPNNSPLHF. CDR3 bases: TGCGCCAGCAGCCAAGAAAATCCGAATAATTCACCCCTCCACTTT.

This rearrangement joins TRBV9 to TRBJ1-4, with 11 nucleotides matching TRBD1. Germline V gives CDR1 SGDLS, CDR2 YYNGEE. V dropped 4 bases and J dropped 7; count of bases not matched to a gene: 6. This CDR3 has 15 residues. CDR3 DNA: TGTGCCAGCAGCTCACCCGGGACAGGGGGTGAAAAACTGTTTTTT. Protein product: CASSSPGTGGEKLFF.

The V call is TRBV19, the J call TRBJ1-6; 9 positions match TRBD1. Germline CDR1 and CDR2: LNHDA and SQIVND (reference sequence). The CDR3 length is 17 residues. The V and J ends lost 5 bases and 5 bases, in that order; junction bases with no gene match: 10. The CDR3 spells CASSERTGGLDNSPLHF. As DNA, the CDR3 is TGTGCCAGTAGTGAACGAACAGGGGGCCTGGATAATTCACCCCTCCACTTT. Looking up the rest from reference TRBV19 and TRBJ1-6 gives the full variable domain: DGGITQSPKYLFRKEGQNVTLSCEQNLNHDAMYWYRQDPGQGLRLIYYSQIVNDFQKGDIAEGYSVSREKKESFPLTVTSAQKNPTAFYLCASSERTGGLDNSPLHFGNGTRLTVT.

The chain couples TRBV28 to TRBJ2-1, with unresolved D. Germline CDR1 is MDHEN and CDR2 is SYDVKM. The V and J ends lost 7 bases and 3 bases respectively, with 16 bases between them. The length of the CDR3 is 15 residues. The CDR3 spells CASTPREGGYNEQFF. The CDR3 nucleotides are TGTGCCAGCACCCCGCGAGAAGGCGGCTACAATGAGCAGTTCTTC.

This chain joins TRBV18 and TRBJ2-5; D may be TRBD2 (6 bases). Germline CDR1 and CDR2: KGHSH and LQKENI. V was pared by 10 bases and J by 4 bases, with 13 bases between. This CDR3 has 12 residues. CDR3 nucleotides: TGTGCCACCGGCGGAGGGAGAGAGACCCAGTACTTC. Amino acids: CATGGGRETQYF.

The rearrangement joins TRBV7-6 to TRBJ2-2; D call uncertain. The V end was cut by 1 base, the J end by 6 bases, with 3 bases between. The germline CDR1 and CDR2 sequences are SGHVS and FNYEAQ. The CDR3 extends over 12 amino acids. The CDR3 protein is CASSLVSGELFF. In DNA, the CDR3 is TGTGCCAGCAGCTTAGTCTCCGGGGAGCTGTTTTTT.

This sequence joins TRBV5-4 and TRBJ2-3, with 11 bases fitting TRBD2. Germline CDR1 is SGHNT and CDR2 is YYREEE (reference sequence). CDR3 length: 16 amino acids. V shed 4 bases and J 1 base; nucleotides not matched to a gene: 5. The CDR3 nucleotides are TGTGCCAGCAGCGGTAGCGGGGGGGCGGGCACAGATACGCAGTATTTT. This translates into CASSGSGGAGTDTQYF.

The V call is TRBV5-1, the J call TRBJ1-5; D call uncertain. Germline-derived CDR1 and CDR2 are SGHRS and YFSETQ. The ends were cut back, 0 bases at V and 0 bases at J, with 7 bases in the middle. CDR3 length equals 15 residues. In DNA form, the CDR3 reads TGCGCCAGCAGCTTGGTGCCCAGTAGCAATCAGCCCCAGCATTTT. It translates to CASSLVPSSNQPQHF. The complete variable domain, with remaining parts taken from reference TRBV5-1 and TRBJ1-5, reads KAGVTQTPRYLIKTRGQQVTLSCSPISGHRSVSWYQQTPGQGLQFLFEYFSETQRNKGNFPGRFSGRQFSNSRSEMNVSTLELGDSALYLCASSLVPSSNQPQHFGDGTRLSIL.

This clone was observed a few times. This chain uses TRBV28 with TRBJ1-5; D is undetermined. Trimming cost V 4 bases and J 6 bases, with 7 bases left between them. CDR3 length: 12 residues. CDR1 is MDHEN and CDR2 is SYDVKM in the germline V gene. DNA of the CDR3: TGTGCCAGCAGTTCAGGTCCTCAGCCCCAGCATTTT. It codes for CASSSGPQPQHF.

The CDR3 region is CASSQSADGHPHNQPQHF. The CDR3 nucleotides read TGCGCCAGCAGTCAATCCGCGGACGGCCATCCGCACAATCAGCCCCAGCATTTT. The genes are TRBV23-1 and TRBJ1-5, with no clear D. TRBV23-1 is designated an ORF whose function remains uncertain. V was trimmed by 0 bases and J by 3 bases, leaving 18 bases between them. The CDR3 is 18 amino acids.

The V call is TRBV7-9, the J call TRBJ1-3, with D tentatively TRBD1 (5 bases). The V and J ends lost 1 base and 3 bases respectively, with 16 bases between them. Per germline, CDR1 SEHNR and CDR2 FQNEAQ (reference sequence). The CDR3 is 17 amino acids. CDR3 sequence reads: CASSLGQGSYHGNTIYF. The CDR3 nucleotides read TGTGCCAGCAGCTTAGGGCAGGGAAGTTATCATGGAAACACCATATATTTT.

The rearrangement uses TRBV7-9 and TRBJ1-2; D is unclear. This CDR3 comprises 15 residues. Trimming stripped 0 bases from V and 7 bases from J, with 15 bases between. The V gene's germline CDR1 is SEHNR and CDR2 FQNEAQ (reference sequence). The CDR3 DNA sequence: TGTGCCAGCAGCTTAGCGGAGGGAATCTCCAGTGGCTACACCTTC. This sequence encodes CASSLAEGISSGYTF.

The V call is TRBV7-2, the J call TRBJ1-1; no clear D gene. Germline V lookup: CDR1 SGHTA, CDR2 FQGNSA. The CDR3 spans 14 residues. Trimming stripped 3 bases from V and 1 base from J, with 9 bases between. The CDR3, as DNA: TGTGCCAGCAGCTTGGGTTCTTCGAACACTGAAGCTTTCTTT. It yields the protein CASSLGSSNTEAFF.

This clone was picked up a small number of times. V gene TRBV29-1 combines with J gene TRBJ2-5; D is undetermined. The V and J ends lost 7 bases and 4 bases respectively, with 10 bases between them. CDR3 length: 11 amino acids. Germline values: CDR1 SQVTM, CDR2 ANQGSEA. DNA for the CDR3: TGCAGCGCTTCTATGGGAGAGACCCAGTACTTC. It specifies CSASMGETQYF.

The V and J genes are TRBV28 and TRBJ1-4; D possibly corresponds to TRBD1 (6 bases). The ends were cut back, 2 bases at V and 6 bases at J, with 13 bases in the middle. Germline assignment: CDR1 MDHEN and CDR2 SYDVKM. CDR3 length equals 15 residues. CDR3 residues: CASSLTDRRDEKLFF. In nucleotides, the CDR3 is TGTGCCAGCAGTTTAACAGACAGGCGGGATGAAAAACTGTTTTTT.

The chain is built from TRBV27 and TRBJ1-1; D ambiguous. The V end was cut by 0 bases, the J end by 7 bases, with 18 bases between. The CDR3 has 16 amino acids. Germline-derived CDR1 and CDR2 are MNHEY and SMNVEV (reference sequence). CDR3 bases: TGTGCCAGCAGTTTATCAGGGAGACCAATATTACGTGAAGCTTTCTTT. It is translated as CASSLSGRPILREAFF.

V usage is TRBV28 and J usage is TRBJ2-3; 8 bases line up with TRBD2. The CDR3 contains 15 residues. With V trimmed by 5 bases and J by 4 bases, 8 bases remained unmatched. Per the germline V gene, CDR1 is MDHEN and CDR2 is SYDVKM. The CDR3 is CASSETGGASDTQYF. CDR3 sequence (DNA): TGTGCCAGCAGTGAGACCGGGGGGGCCTCAGATACGCAGTATTTT.

The V and J genes are TRBV6-6 and TRBJ2-7, with 11 bases lining up with TRBD2. J was trimmed by 2 bases and V by 6 bases; bases with no gene match: 6. This CDR3 is built from 15 residues. Per germline, CDR1 MNHNY and CDR2 SVGAGI (reference sequence). CDR3 protein: CASSVLAGGTYEQYF. DNA for the CDR3: TGTGCCAGCAGCGTGCTAGCGGGGGGTACCTACGAGCAGTACTTC.

The chain links TRBV10-2 to TRBJ1-5; D not certain. With 6 bases removed from V and 1 base from J, the gap between germline ends came to 13 bases. From germline, CDR1 is WSHSY and CDR2 SAAADI. This CDR3 is 15 amino acids long. The CDR3 here is CASRSTKGSNQPQHF. Here the CDR3 DNA reads TGCGCCAGCAGATCGACAAAGGGAAGCAATCAGCCCCAGCATTTT.

This clone was counted once. This chain connects TRBV6-5 to TRBJ1-3, with D maybe TRBD1 (6 bases). Germline assignment: CDR1 MNHEY and CDR2 SVGAGI. The CDR3 covers 15 residues. Trimming pared 6 bases from V and 0 bases from J, leaving 12 bases between. CDR3: CASRQTGNSGNTIYF. For the CDR3, the DNA is TGTGCCAGCAGACAAACAGGGAACTCTGGAAACACCATATATTTT.

This chain connects TRBV30 to TRBJ1-4, with D possibly being TRBD1 (6 bases). Trimming stripped 6 bases from V and 6 bases from J, with 20 bases between. The CDR3 contains 15 residues. From germline, CDR1 is GTSNPN and CDR2 SVGIG (reference sequence). The CDR3 DNA reads as TGTGCCTGTACCCGTCGACAGGAACCTCATGAAAAACTGTTTTTT. Protein: CACTRRQEPHEKLFF.